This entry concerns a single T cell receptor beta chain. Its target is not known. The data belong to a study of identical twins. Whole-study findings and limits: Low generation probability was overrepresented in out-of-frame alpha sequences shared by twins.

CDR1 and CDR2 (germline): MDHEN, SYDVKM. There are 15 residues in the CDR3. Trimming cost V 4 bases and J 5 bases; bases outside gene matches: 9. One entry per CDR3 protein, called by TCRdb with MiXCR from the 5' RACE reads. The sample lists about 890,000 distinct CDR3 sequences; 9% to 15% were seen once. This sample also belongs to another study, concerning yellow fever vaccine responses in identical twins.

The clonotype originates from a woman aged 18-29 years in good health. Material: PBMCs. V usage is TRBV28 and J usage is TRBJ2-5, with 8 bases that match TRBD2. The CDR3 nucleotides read TGTGCCAGCAGTTCCGGACTAGCCCCCTGGGAGACCCAGTACTTC. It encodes CASSSGLAPWETQYF.